A single sample gave rise to the 16 T cell receptor beta chains below, sequenced in a study of blood T cells in healthy people across ages. It was with a sample-barcoded 5' primer and a J-beta primer mix that a second PCR of roughly 7 to 12 cycles was run. TCRdb recomputed calls from the 5' RACE reads with MiXCR, one row per CDR3 protein. This sample has hundreds of thousands of distinct CDR3 sequences, with about 46% found just once. Material: blood. The origin of the receptors is a man aged 80 or over in good health.

This chain links TRBV6-5 with TRBJ2-7; 10 bases agree with TRBD2. The ends lost 6 bases at V and 5 bases at J; junction bases unmatched: 7. CDR3 length: 14 residues. Germline CDR1 MNHEY, CDR2 SVGAGI. CDR3 amino acids: CASRPGLAWNEQYF. In DNA form, the CDR3 reads TGTGCCAGCAGGCCGGGACTAGCGTGGAACGAGCAGTACTTC.

The chain carries TRBV28 and TRBJ2-6, with 11 bases identical to TRBD1. Germline V gene lookup returns CDR1 MDHEN and CDR2 SYDVKM. The CDR3 extends over 17 amino acids. J was trimmed by 0 bases and V by 7 bases; bases with no gene match: 5. The CDR3 region has the DNA TGTGCCAGCACCCCGGACAGGGGGCCCTCTGGGGCCAACGTCCTGACTTTC. It translates to CASTPDRGPSGANVLTF.

Points on this clonotype: Germline and junction disagree at one end, which may indicate a read error. Here the CDR3 DNA reads TGCGCCATCAGTGCCTCGACTAGCGGGTCCGCCTACGAGCAGTACTTC. This gives the protein CAISASTSGSAYEQYF. This sequence joins TRBV10-3 and TRBJ2-7, with 10 bases matching TRBD2. This CDR3 spans 16 amino acids. Germline assignment: CDR1 ENHRY and CDR2 SYGVKD.

A remark on this clonotype: Germline is not matched at one junction end, which may reflect a read error. V is TRBV5-6 and J is TRBJ2-1; 10 nucleotides match TRBD1. From germline, CDR1 is SGHDT and CDR2 YYEEEE. This CDR3 is 14 amino acids long. In DNA form, the CDR3 reads TGCGCCAGCAGTCCGGGACAGGGGCGCAATGAGAAGTTCTTC. Amino acids: CASSPGQGRNEKFF. Supplemented by reference TRBV5-6 and TRBJ2-1, the full variable domain reads DAGVTQSPTHLIKTRGQQVTLRCSPKSGHDTVSWYQQALGQGPQFIFQYYEEEERQRGNFPDRFSGHQFPNYSSELNVNALLLGDSALYLCASSPGQGRNEKFFGPGTRLTVL.

This clonotype was recorded at least ten times. Written as DNA, the CDR3 is TGCAGTGCTAGACCCACATTGGGAGACCCGATTGGGGACTCCTACAATGAGCAGTTCTTC. As protein: CSARPTLGDPIGDSYNEQFF. The rearrangement uses TRBV20-1 and TRBJ2-1; possibly TRBD2 for D (5 bases). The CDR3 length is 20 residues. Trimming left V 2 bases short and J 0 bases short, with 26 bases between. Per the germline V gene, CDR1 is DFQATT and CDR2 is SNEGSKA (reference sequence).

This chain links TRBV20-1 with TRBJ2-7; D assignment may be TRBD1 or TRBD2 (6 bases each). CDR3 size: 14 residues. The ends were cut back, 3 bases at V and 3 bases at J, with 15 bases in the middle. CDR1 DFQATT and CDR2 SNEGSKA come from the germline V gene (reference sequence). Here the CDR3 DNA reads TGCAGTGCTAGGGAGGGGGGAATCGACTACGAGCAGTACTTC. Translating gives CSAREGGIDYEQYF.

This clonotype was detected a few times. The chain couples TRBV7-2 to TRBJ2-7, with TRBD2 identical over 13 bases. Germline CDR1 SGHTA, CDR2 FQGNSA. The V and J ends lost 1 base and 5 bases, in that order; junction bases with no gene match: 5. This CDR3 comprises 16 residues. The CDR3 sequence: CASSLVLAGGPNEQYF. The DNA of the CDR3 is TGTGCCAGCAGCTTAGTACTAGCGGGAGGGCCAAACGAGCAGTACTTC.

This clonotype has only a few counts. The rearrangement uses TRBV5-6 and TRBJ1-2; the D is unclear. With 0 bases removed from V and 4 bases from J, the gap between germline ends came to 10 bases. Germline loops: CDR1 SGHDT, CDR2 YYEEEE. The CDR3 is 14 residues long. The CDR3 region has the DNA TGTGCCAGCAGCTTGGTCGACAAATCCTATGGCTACACCTTC. This translates into CASSLVDKSYGYTF.

V is TRBV28 and J is TRBJ1-4; D may be TRBD1 (5 bases). The V end was cut by 3 bases, the J end by 2 bases, with 19 bases between. The length of the CDR3 is 18 residues. The V gene's germline CDR1 is MDHEN and CDR2 SYDVKM. The CDR3 DNA sequence: TGTGCCAGCAGTTTGGCTGGGGGGGGACGTTGGACTAATGAAAAACTGTTTTTT. Its protein is CASSLAGGGRWTNEKLFF.

V and J are TRBV7-2 and TRBJ1-2; 7 bases are shared with TRBD1. The CDR3 runs to 15 residues. V shed 5 bases and J 8 bases; nucleotides not matched to a gene: 14. Germline V gene data show CDR1 as SGHTA and CDR2 as FQGNSA. The CDR3 coding sequence is TGTGCCAGCAGCCCAGGACAGGTTCGGACAGGAGGCTACACCTTC. This codes for CASSPGQVRTGGYTF.

This chain links TRBV29-1 with TRBJ2-6; TRBD1 aligns across 11 bases. CDR1 is SQVTM, CDR2 ANQGSEA, per germline. The CDR3 is 16 residues long. The trim removed 5 bases at V and 6 bases at J, leaving 9 bases unmatched. CDR3 in DNA: TGCAGCGTTCCAGGACAGGGGGCGCTGGTGGCCAACGTCCTGACTTTC. This translates into CSVPGQGALVANVLTF.

This clonotype was counted only a few times. This chain connects TRBV5-1 to TRBJ2-1; 9 positions match TRBD1. Trimming at V came to 1 base and at J to 8 bases, leaving 7 bases not matched to a gene. Germline V gene data show CDR1 as SGHRS and CDR2 as YFSETQ. CDR3 length equals 15 residues. The CDR3 here is CASSLTGQGGHEQFF. The CDR3 bases are TGCGCCAGCAGCTTGACGGGACAGGGTGGACATGAGCAGTTCTTC.

In its sample, this clonotype was seen a few times. J is TRBJ2-7 and V is TRBV7-2; tentative D call: TRBD2 (5 bases). The CDR3 covers 14 residues. V was cut by 1 base and J by 0 bases, with 7 bases left in between. CDR1 and CDR2 from the germline V gene are SGHTA and FQGNSA. DNA of the CDR3: TGTGCCAGCAGCTTAGTCACTAGCTCCTACGAGCAGTACTTC. Translating it yields CASSLVTSSYEQYF. The full variable domain, rest sourced from reference TRBV7-2 and TRBJ2-7, is GAGVSQSPSNKVTEKGKDVELRCDPISGHTALYWYRQSLGQGLEFLIYFQGNSAPDKSGLPSDRFSAERTGGSVSTLTIQRTQQEDSAVYLCASSLVTSSYEQYFGPGTRLTVT.

This clonotype was seen more than once but under ten times. The chain joins TRBV4-3 to TRBJ2-1; no reliable D call. CDR3 length equals 14 residues. V lost 1 base and J 8 bases, leaving 12 bases between the germline ends. In germline, CDR1 is LGHNA, CDR2 YSLEER. The CDR3 DNA sequence: TGCGCCAGCAGCCAAGGGCTCAGGAGCTATGAGCAGTTCTTC. Translated, it gives CASSQGLRSYEQFF.

This clonotype was counted a single time. The chain carries TRBV7-8 and TRBJ2-7, with a possible D match to TRBD2 (7 bases). CDR1 is SGHVS and CDR2 is FQNEAQ in the germline V gene. The V and J ends lost 11 bases and 1 base respectively, with 21 bases between them. The CDR3 covers 15 residues. The CDR3 DNA reads as TGTGCCGCTGCGGTAGGGAGGGGGGAATCCTACGAGCAGTACTTC. Translated: CAAAVGRGESYEQYF.

This rearrangement joins TRBV7-2 to TRBJ2-7, with a weak D call TRBD2 (6 bases). Trimming removed 3 bases at V and 7 bases at J, with 16 bases between. The CDR3 consists of 14 residues. Germline lookup yields CDR1 SGHTA and CDR2 FQGNSA. The CDR3 DNA reads TGTGCCAGCAGCTTCCGGAGGGAATCAAATGAGCAGTACTTC. This gives the protein CASSFRRESNEQYF.